The 8 T cell receptor beta chains below come from one sample, sequenced in a study of blood T cell repertoires in COVID-19. Measured with immunoSEQ multiplex PCR; TCRdb has only the in-frame clones, and not every one. The sample shows over 200,000 clones, roughly four fifths of them seen only once. The sequenced sample was PBMCs or T cells enriched from blood (not recorded which). The receptors stem from a man in his 60s who had recovered from COVID-19.

The chain uses TRBV5-1 and TRBJ2-7; D gene ambiguous. The V end was cut by 4 bases, the J end by 0 bases, with 8 bases between. The CDR3 covers 13 residues. Germline V gene lookup returns CDR1 SGHRS and CDR2 YFSETQ. The CDR3: CASSDISSYEQYF. The CDR3 DNA sequence: TGCGCCAGCAGCGACATTAGCTCCTACGAGCAGTACTTC.

The chain is built from TRBV4-2 and TRBJ2-2, with 9 bases fitting TRBD2. J was trimmed by 6 bases and V by 1 base; bases with no gene match: 3. The CDR3 runs to 15 residues. In germline, CDR1 is LGHNA, CDR2 YNFKEQ. The CDR3 sequence: CASSQVAGGAGELFF. CDR3 coding DNA: TGTGCCAGCAGCCAAGTGGCGGGGGGGGCCGGGGAGCTGTTTTTT.

The chain combines TRBV2 with TRBJ2-5; weak D call: TRBD2 (5 bases). CDR1 and CDR2 (germline): SNHLY, FYNNEI. The CDR3 has 16 amino acids. With 2 bases removed from V and 4 bases from J, the gap between germline ends came to 17 bases. As DNA, the CDR3 is TGTGCCAGCAGTGAACAACCAGGATGGGCGGGAGAGACCCAGTACTTC. Amino acid sequence: CASSEQPGWAGETQYF.

The chain links TRBV7-2 to TRBJ1-5; D is possibly TRBD1 (5 bases). Germline V gene data show CDR1 as SGHTA and CDR2 as FQGNSA. The CDR3 is 15 amino acids. Trimming cost V 5 bases and J 7 bases, with 18 bases left between them. CDR3 sequence reads: CASSLSWGQAQPQHF. The CDR3 DNA follows: TGTGCCAGCAGCCTGTCTTGGGGCCAGGCCCAGCCCCAGCATTTT. Full variable domain (outside the CDR3, taken from reference TRBV7-2 and TRBJ1-5): GAGVSQSPSNKVTEKGKDVELRCDPISGHTALYWYRQSLGQGLEFLIYFQGNSAPDKSGLPSDRFSAERTGGSVSTLTIQRTQQEDSAVYLCASSLSWGQAQPQHFGDGTRLSIL.

The J gene is TRBJ1-3, the V gene TRBV11-3; 9 nucleotides align to TRBD1. The J segment lost 3 bases and the V segment lost 3 bases, leaving 6 bases of the junction unmatched. Germline V gene lookup returns CDR1 SGHNT and CDR2 YENEEA. CDR3 length: 16 residues. CDR3 sequence reads: CASSFGQGLFGNTIYF. As DNA, the CDR3 is TGTGCCAGCAGCTTCGGACAGGGGTTATTTGGAAACACCATATATTTT.

V gene TRBV7-2 combines with J gene TRBJ2-5; no clear D. Looked up from germline, CDR1 is SGHTA and CDR2 is FQGNSA. V lost 5 bases to trimming and J lost 2 bases, with 9 bases between them. The CDR3 is made up of 13 amino acids. The CDR3 coding sequence is TGTGCCAGCAGCCTAAACCCACAAGAGACCCAGTACTTC. Translating gives CASSLNPQETQYF.

About this clone: The junction shows a germline mismatch at one end, possibly a read error. The chain couples TRBV5-6 to TRBJ1-4; no clear D gene. The V gene's germline CDR1 is SGHDT and CDR2 YYEEEE. The CDR3 length is 16 residues. CDR3 amino acids: CASSLRTSATNQKLFF. CDR3 nucleotides: TGTGCCAGCAGCTTGAGAACGTCCGCCACTAATCAAAAACTGTTTTTT.

The rearrangement links TRBV4-2 to TRBJ2-6; perhaps TRBD2 as D (6 bases). Trimming took off 4 bases at V and 3 bases at J, with 13 bases between the two ends. Germline lookup yields CDR1 LGHNA and CDR2 YNFKEQ. This CDR3 comprises 16 residues. CDR3 residues: CASSPRGTRGANVLTF. The CDR3 DNA reads as TGTGCCAGCAGCCCCCGGGGGACTCGTGGGGCCAACGTCCTGACTTTC.